The clone carrying this T cell receptor beta chain turned up a few times. The authors carried out high-throughput sequencing of TCR beta. They applied it to CD8+ and CD4+ T cells obtained from blood. This sample was taken from a study of CD8 T cells in Susac syndrome. This CDR3 region has 16 residues. V was shortened by 4 bases and J by 3 bases, with 22 bases between the two germline ends. The germline V gene has CDR1 SQVTM and CDR2 ANQGSEA. RNA totalling about 0.45 to 1 ug underwent reverse transcription with random hexamers. The CDR3 of TCR beta was amplified by immunoSEQ multiplex PCR across 54 Vbeta and 13 Jbeta. One entry per CDR3 protein, called by TCRdb with MiXCR from the immunoSEQ multiplex PCR reads. The sample lists 190,000 or so distinct CDR3 sequences, 85% to 95% occurring once.

V usage is TRBV29-1 and J usage is TRBJ2-7, with D possibly matching TRBD2 (5 bases). The sequence was collected from a human donor with multiple sclerosis. The sequencing input was CD4+ T cells from PBMCs. The CDR3 region is CSVAEADATPLYEQYF. In nucleotides, the CDR3 is TGCAGCGTTGCGGAGGCAGACGCAACCCCCCTCTACGAGCAGTACTTC.